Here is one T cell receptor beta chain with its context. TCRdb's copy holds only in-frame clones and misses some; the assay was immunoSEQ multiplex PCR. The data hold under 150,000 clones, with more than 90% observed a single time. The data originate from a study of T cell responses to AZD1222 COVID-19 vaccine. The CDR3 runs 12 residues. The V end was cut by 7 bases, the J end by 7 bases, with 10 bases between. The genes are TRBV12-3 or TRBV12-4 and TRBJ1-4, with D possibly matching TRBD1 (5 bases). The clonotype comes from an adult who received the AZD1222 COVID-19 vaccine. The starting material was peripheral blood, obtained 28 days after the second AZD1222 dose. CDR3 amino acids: CASTRGPEKLFF. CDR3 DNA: TGTGCCAGCACCCGGGGACCTGAAAAACTGTTTTTT.